The subject of this entry is one T cell receptor (beta chain). This sample stems from a study of memory CD4+ T cells and cytomegalovirus serostatus. Some clones are missing from TCRdb's copy, which holds only in-frame ones; the method was immunoSEQ multiplex PCR. This sample has around 88,000 clones, with roughly 80% found just once. The germline gives CDR1 GTSNPN, CDR2 SVGIG (reference sequence). V was clipped by 5 bases and J by 2 bases, with 15 bases between them. The CDR3 has 14 amino acids. Single viable CD3+CD4+CD8-CD45RO+ cells were sorted as the memory CD4+ T cells. The V gene is TRBV30, the J gene TRBJ1-2; possibly TRBD1 for D (6 bases). This clonotype was obtained from an adult in good health and CMV-seropositive. The sample comprised memory CD4+ T cells from blood. Here the CDR3 DNA reads TGTGCCTGGGTCCCAGGGGCCAAAAACTATGGCTACACCTTC. As protein: CAWVPGAKNYGYTF. Using reference TRBV30 and TRBJ1-2 for the parts outside the CDR3, the full variable domain is SQTIHQWPATLVQPVGSPLSLECTVEGTSNPNLYWYRQAAGRGLQLLFYSVGIGQISSEVPQNLSASRPQDRQFILSSKKLLLSDSGFYLCAWVPGAKNYGYTFGSGTRLTVV.